The 26 T cell receptor beta chains listed next were all sequenced from one sample in a study of tumor and adjacent non-tumor tissue in lung cancer. RNA was extracted from bulk tissue without any cell sorting. The library came from three nested PCR rounds adapted from ARM-PCR protocols. TCRdb re-called the multiplex PCR reads with MiXCR, one entry per CDR3 protein. Of about 200,000 distinct CDR3 sequences in the sample, roughly 70% were seen once. The source material was lung tumor tissue. Every receptor here comes from a man aged 55 to 70 with non-small cell lung cancer.

Regarding this clonotype: At one end the junction does not follow the germline gene, possibly because of a read error. The rearrangement joins TRBV4-2 to TRBJ2-5, with TRBD2 matching over 7 bases. The CDR3 extends over 16 amino acids. CDR1 is LGHNA and CDR2 is YNFKEQ in the germline V gene. CDR3 nucleotides: TGTGCCAGCAGCCTGCTAGCGGCGGGAGCGTCAGAGGCCCAGTACTTC. It encodes CASSLLAAGASEAQYF.

The chain uses TRBV28 and TRBJ2-1; TRBD2 aligns across 7 bases. Germline CDR1 is MDHEN and CDR2 is SYDVKM. The CDR3 consists of 15 residues. The V gene end was trimmed by 4 bases and the J gene end by 7 bases; junction bases not matched to a gene: 10. In nucleotides, the CDR3 is TGTGCCAGCAGTTCGATAAAACTAGCGTCGAATGAGCAGTTCTTC. It yields the protein CASSSIKLASNEQFF.

The V call is TRBV29-1, the J call TRBJ1-4; D is unclear. The CDR3 contains 11 residues. Germline CDR1 reads SQVTM; CDR2 reads ANQGSEA. The germline V and J ends were trimmed by 5 bases and 1 base, with 2 bases remaining between them. The CDR3 DNA is TGCAGCGTTCTAACTAATGAAAAACTGTTTTTT. Its protein is CSVLTNEKLFF. The entire variable domain, with the rest obtained from reference TRBV29-1 and TRBJ1-4, is as follows: SAVISQKPSRDICQRGTSLTIQCQVDSQVTMMFWYRQQPGQSLTLIATANQGSEATYESGFVIDKFPISRPNLTFSTLTVSNMSPEDSSIYLCSVLTNEKLFFGSGTQLSVL.

A remark on this clonotype: One end of the junction does not line up with germline, which may come from a read error. J is TRBJ1-1 and V is TRBV12-3 or TRBV12-4, with D maybe TRBD1 (6 bases). This CDR3 region has 16 residues. CDR3 in DNA: TGTGCCAGCAGTCCCCGTCAGGGGAGTAGAAACACTGAAGCTTTATTT. Protein product: CASSPRQGSRNTEALF.

Details on this clonotype: The junction differs from germline at one of its ends, possibly a read error. The CDR3 nucleotides are TGCAGTGTTACCGAGACTAGCGACAATGAACAGTCCTTC. Its protein is CSVTETSDNEQSF. V gene TRBV20-1 combines with J gene TRBJ2-1; TRBD2 matches at 8 bases. Germline V gene sequence: CDR1 DFQATT, CDR2 SNEGSKA (reference sequence). The CDR3 length is 13 residues.

A word on this clonotype: A read error may be the cause here, since a much bigger clone is one base away. This chain joins TRBV6-6 and TRBJ2-7; 7 nucleotides match TRBD1. V lost 11 bases, J lost 4 bases, and 5 bases stayed unmatched. CDR1 is MNHNY and CDR2 is SVGAGI in the germline V gene (reference sequence). CDR3 length: 11 amino acids. CDR3 in amino acids: CACPQGYEQYF. The CDR3 DNA reads as TGTGCCTGCCCACAGGGGTACGAGCAGTACTTC.

As regards this clonotype: Relative to the germline gene, one junction end is altered; a read error may explain this. V and J are TRBV20-1 and TRBJ2-5; TRBD2 matches at 7 bases. The germline V gene encodes CDR1 DFQATT and CDR2 SNEGSKA (reference sequence). This CDR3 contains 16 residues. Here the CDR3 DNA reads TGTAATGCTAGAGGGGAGGGTAGCGGGCAGCAAGAGACCCAGTATTTC. This translates into CNARGEGSGQQETQYF.

In the case of this clonotype: One end of the junction varies from germline; a read error may be responsible. The CDR3, as DNA: TGCGCCAGCAGCTTATTCCGCAGGGTGAATGTGCAGTTCTTC. This sequence encodes CASSLFRRVNVQFF. The V gene is TRBV5-1, the J gene TRBJ2-1; tentatively, D is TRBD1 (5 bases). From germline, CDR1 is SGHRS and CDR2 YFSETQ. This CDR3 is built from 14 residues.

Points on this clonotype: A much larger clone differs by one base, so this may be a read error. In this CDR3 the conserved last residue, phenylalanine or tryptophan, is missing, so a read error is likely. The genes are TRBV6-5 and TRBJ2-2; either TRBD1 or TRBD2 may supply D (5 bases each). The CDR3 totals 14 residues. Trimming stripped 6 bases from V and 4 bases from J, with 12 bases between. Germline V gene sequence: CDR1 MNHEY, CDR2 SVGAGI. The CDR3 DNA reads TGTGCCAGCAGAAATCAGAGGGGCACCGGGGAGCTGTTTATT. Protein: CASRNQRGTGELFI.

V and J are TRBV28 and TRBJ1-2; 9 bases match TRBD1. The CDR3 runs to 14 residues. Germline trimming cut 6 bases from V and 4 bases from J; bases unmatched to any gene: 6. The germline V gene encodes CDR1 MDHEN and CDR2 SYDVKM. The CDR3 nucleotides read TGTGCCAGCAGCACAGGGGGCCGGGGCTATGGCTACACCTTC. Protein sequence: CASSTGGRGYGYTF.

This clonotype was counted a few times. The chain is built from TRBV4-1 and TRBJ2-5; perhaps TRBD1 as D (7 bases). The CDR3 spans 16 residues. V lost 0 bases and J 5 bases, leaving 16 bases between the germline ends. Germline V gene data show CDR1 as MGHRA and CDR2 as YSYEKL. For the CDR3, the DNA is TGCGCCAGCAGCCAAGATCTTTCGGCAGGGGGGGAGACCCAGTACTTC. Amino acids: CASSQDLSAGGETQYF.

The J gene is TRBJ2-7, the V gene TRBV12-3 or TRBV12-4; TRBD1 matches at 9 bases. The CDR3 sequence is 16 residues long. With V trimmed by 2 bases and J by 5 bases, 10 bases remained unmatched. This CDR3 is CASSLRLGTGRHEQYF. The CDR3 DNA follows: TGTGCCAGCAGTTTAAGGCTTGGGACAGGGAGGCACGAGCAGTACTTC.

As concerns this clonotype: At one end, the junction sequence differs from germline, possibly due to a read error. The gene calls are TRBV5-1 and TRBJ2-1; D gene uncertain. Germline V gene sequence: CDR1 SGHRS, CDR2 YFSETQ. The CDR3 sequence is 12 residues long. The CDR3 coding sequence is TGCGCCAGCGGCTTCTCGTGGAATGAGCAGTTCTTC. Protein product: CASGFSWNEQFF.

Details on this clonotype: This may be a read error: a much more frequent sequence differs by one nucleotide. The J gene is TRBJ2-3, the V gene TRBV28; D is unclear. Germline-derived CDR1 and CDR2 are MDHEN and SYDVKM. V was shortened by 5 bases and J by 3 bases, with 15 bases between the two germline ends. There are 15 residues in the CDR3. The CDR3 loop reads CASSHPSSLTDTQYF. CDR3 DNA: TGTGCCAGCAGTCACCCTTCCAGTTTAACAGATACGCAGTATTTT.

Concerning this clonotype: A much larger clone lies a single base off, so this may be a read error. Since no conserved phenylalanine or tryptophan closes the CDR3, a read error is the likely cause. This chain connects TRBV29-1 to TRBJ1-2, with D unclear. Germline V gene data show CDR1 as SQVTM and CDR2 as ANQGSEA. The CDR3 runs 11 residues. V was trimmed by 3 bases and J by 8 bases, leaving 10 bases between them. The CDR3 loop reads CSVDPPDGYTL. Written as DNA, the CDR3 is TGCAGCGTTGACCCGCCCGACGGCTACACCTTG.

This chain links TRBV11-2 with TRBJ2-1, with TRBD2 identical over 10 bases. Germline CDR1 SGHAT, CDR2 FQNNGV. The CDR3 contains 16 residues. V lost 5 bases, J lost 9 bases, and 13 bases stayed unmatched. CDR3 sequence reads: CASSPGGLAGVGEQFF. CDR3 nucleotide sequence: TGTGCCAGCAGCCCAGGGGGGCTAGCGGGAGTAGGTGAGCAGTTCTTC.

The chain employs TRBV20-1 and TRBJ1-1; maybe TRBD1 (6 bases). The V and J ends lost 6 bases and 0 bases respectively, with 20 bases between them. Per germline, CDR1 DFQATT and CDR2 SNEGSKA (reference sequence). There are 16 residues in the CDR3. CDR3 residues: CSAHPPRQDVNTEAFF. The CDR3 DNA is TGCAGTGCCCACCCGCCCCGACAGGACGTGAACACTGAAGCTTTCTTT.

V usage is TRBV20-1 and J usage is TRBJ1-2; TRBD1 matches 9 bases. The trim removed 0 bases at V and 8 bases at J, leaving 4 bases unmatched. The CDR3 is 13 amino acids. Germline V gives CDR1 DFQATT, CDR2 SNEGSKA (reference sequence). The CDR3 loop is CSARDNRGRGYTF. CDR3 coding DNA: TGCAGTGCTAGAGATAACAGGGGGCGAGGCTACACCTTC.

For this clonotype: A much larger clone differs from this one at a single base, so this may be a read error. J is TRBJ2-3 and V is TRBV6-2 or TRBV6-3, with D unresolved. The CDR3 runs 15 residues. Germline CDR1 is MNHEY and CDR2 is SVGEGT. V was clipped by 4 bases and J by 5 bases, with 16 bases between them. Here the CDR3 DNA reads TGTGCCAGCAGTTTCTCCGAGTCCACTGGAGATACGCAGTATTTT. This translates into CASSFSESTGDTQYF.

This clonotype was recorded only once. The chain recombines TRBV11-1 with TRBJ1-1, with no clear D. The CDR3 contains 18 residues. Germline loops: CDR1 SGHAT, CDR2 FQDESV (reference sequence). Trimming took 5 bases from V and 13 from J, leaving 35 bases between them. The chain's CDR3 is CASSLGPSKERETIGLFF. In DNA, the CDR3 is TGTGCCAGCAGCCTAGGCCCCTCGAAAGAAAGGGAAACCATCGGACTTTTCTTT.

This clonotype has only one observation. This chain uses TRBV12-3 or TRBV12-4 with TRBJ1-5; tentative D call: TRBD1 (6 bases). Trimming took 4 bases from V and 6 from J, leaving 16 bases between them. The CDR3 contains 15 residues. CDR3: CASSSQGGDSQPQHF. The CDR3 DNA sequence: TGTGCCAGCAGTTCACAGGGAGGGGATAGTCAGCCCCAGCATTTT.

The genes are TRBV20-1 and TRBJ2-7, with D unclear. V was pared by 6 bases and J by 3 bases, with 18 bases between. Germline V gene lookup returns CDR1 DFQATT and CDR2 SNEGSKA (reference sequence). This CDR3 has 14 residues. The CDR3 is CSALISQCIYEQYF. CDR3 DNA sequence: TGCAGTGCATTGATCAGCCAGTGTATCTACGAGCAGTACTTC.

About this clonotype: A read error may produce the germline difference seen at one junction end. The V gene is TRBV5-5, the J gene TRBJ1-1; weak D call: TRBD1 (5 bases). CDR3 length equals 16 residues. Germline V CDR1 and CDR2: SGHKS, YYEKEE (reference sequence). CDR3 DNA sequence: TGTGCCAGCAGCTACACCTCGACAGCCCATAACAATGAAGCTTTCTTT. Its translation: CASSYTSTAHNNEAFF.

The chain recombines TRBV12-3 or TRBV12-4 with TRBJ1-3; 9 nucleotides align to TRBD1. The CDR3 has 14 amino acids. J lost 2 bases, V lost 11 bases, and 7 bases had no gene match. Here the CDR3 DNA reads TGTGCCGCAACGGACAGGGGAACTGGAAACACCATATATTTT. Protein product: CAATDRGTGNTIYF.

Worth noting for this clonotype: A much more abundant neighbour one base away suggests this may be a read error. The rearrangement links TRBV11-1 to TRBJ1-1; a weak D match, TRBD1 (5 bases). This CDR3 is 14 amino acids long. In germline, CDR1 is SGHAT, CDR2 FQDESV (reference sequence). DNA for the CDR3: TGTGTCAGCAGCTTAGAGGCAGGGCGGACTGAAGCTTTCTTT. As protein: CVSSLEAGRTEAFF.

This sequence joins TRBV29-1 and TRBJ1-1, with no clear D. CDR1 SQVTM and CDR2 ANQGSEA come from the germline V gene. Between the trimmed V and J ends, which lost 2 bases and 1 base, there was a span of 8 bases. The CDR3 is 13 residues long. Here the CDR3 DNA reads TGCAGCGTTGAAAGTCCAGAGAACACTGAAGCTTTCTTT. Translated, it gives CSVESPENTEAFF. Full variable domain (remainder filled in from reference TRBV29-1 and TRBJ1-1): SAVISQKPSRDICQRGTSLTIQCQVDSQVTMMFWYRQQPGQSLTLIATANQGSEATYESGFVIDKFPISRPNLTFSTLTVSNMSPEDSSIYLCSVESPENTEAFFGQGTRLTVV.